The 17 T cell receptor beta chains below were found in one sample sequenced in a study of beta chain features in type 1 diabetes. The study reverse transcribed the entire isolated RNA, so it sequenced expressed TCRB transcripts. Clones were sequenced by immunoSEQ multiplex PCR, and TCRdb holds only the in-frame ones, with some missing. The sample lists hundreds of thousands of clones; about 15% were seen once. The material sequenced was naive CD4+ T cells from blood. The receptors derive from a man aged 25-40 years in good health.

Here the CDR3 reads CASSTGTSGGETQYF. DNA of the CDR3: TGTGCCAGCAGCACGGGGACTAGCGGTGGCGAGACCCAGTACTTC. The chain employs TRBV9 and TRBJ2-5, with 11 bases aligning to TRBD2. CDR1 and CDR2 from the germline V gene are SGDLS and YYNGEE. The CDR3 covers 15 residues. V trimming: 4 bases; J trimming: 5 bases; junction bases outside the gene matches: 7.

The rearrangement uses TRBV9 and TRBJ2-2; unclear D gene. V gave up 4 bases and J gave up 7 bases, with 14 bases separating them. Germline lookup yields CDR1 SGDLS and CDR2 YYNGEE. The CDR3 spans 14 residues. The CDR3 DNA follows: TGTGCCAGCAGCACCAGGCAAAGTGGCGGGGAGCTGTTTTTT. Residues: CASSTRQSGGELFF. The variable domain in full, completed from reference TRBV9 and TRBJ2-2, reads DSGVTQTPKHLITATGQRVTLRCSPRSGDLSVYWYQQSLDQGLQFLIQYYNGEERAKGNILERFSAQQFPDLHSELNLSSLELGDSALYFCASSTRQSGGELFFGEGSRLTVL.

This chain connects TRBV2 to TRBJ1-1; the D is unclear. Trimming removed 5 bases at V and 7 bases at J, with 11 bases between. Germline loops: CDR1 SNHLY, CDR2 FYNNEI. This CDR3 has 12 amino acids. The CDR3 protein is CASSTGPVEAFF. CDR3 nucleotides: TGTGCCAGCAGTACCGGACCGGTTGAAGCTTTCTTT.

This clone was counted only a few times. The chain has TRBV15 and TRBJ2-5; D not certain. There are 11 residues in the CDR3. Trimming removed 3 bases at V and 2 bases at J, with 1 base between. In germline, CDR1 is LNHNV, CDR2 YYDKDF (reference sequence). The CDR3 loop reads CATSRQETQYF. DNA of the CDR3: TGTGCCACCAGCAGGCAAGAGACCCAGTACTTC.

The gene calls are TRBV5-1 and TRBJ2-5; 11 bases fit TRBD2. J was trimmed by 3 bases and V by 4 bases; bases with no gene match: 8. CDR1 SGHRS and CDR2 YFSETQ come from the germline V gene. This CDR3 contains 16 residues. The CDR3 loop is CASSGLAGGREETQYF. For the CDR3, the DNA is TGCGCCAGCAGCGGGCTAGCGGGAGGCCGGGAAGAGACCCAGTACTTC.

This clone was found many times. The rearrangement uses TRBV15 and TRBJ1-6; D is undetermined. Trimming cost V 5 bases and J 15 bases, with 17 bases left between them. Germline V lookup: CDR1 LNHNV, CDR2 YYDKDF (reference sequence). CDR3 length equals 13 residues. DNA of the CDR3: TGTGCCACCAGCGGCCGGGCCCTCCTAGGCCTCCACTTT. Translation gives CATSGRALLGLHF. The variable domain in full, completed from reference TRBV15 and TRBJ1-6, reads DAMVIQNPRYQVTQFGKPVTLSCSQTLNHNVMYWYQQKSSQAPKLLFHYYDKDFNNEADTPDNFQSRRPNTSFCFLDIRSPGLGDTAMYLCATSGRALLGLHFGNGTRLTVT.

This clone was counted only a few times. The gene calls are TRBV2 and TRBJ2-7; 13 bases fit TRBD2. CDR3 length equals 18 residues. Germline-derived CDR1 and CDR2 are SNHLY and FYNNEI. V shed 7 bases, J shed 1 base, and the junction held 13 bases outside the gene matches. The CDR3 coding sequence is TGTGCCAGCAATGGGGGCTGGACTAGCGGGAGTAAGTCCTACGAGCAGTACGTC. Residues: CASNGGWTSGSKSYEQYV.

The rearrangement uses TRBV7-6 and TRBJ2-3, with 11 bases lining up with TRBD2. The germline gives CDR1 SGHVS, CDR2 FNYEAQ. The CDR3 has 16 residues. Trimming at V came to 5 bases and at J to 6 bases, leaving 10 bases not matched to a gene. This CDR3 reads CASSVTSGGLSDTQYF. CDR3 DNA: TGTGCCAGCAGCGTCACTAGCGGGGGCTTGTCGGATACGCAGTATTTT.

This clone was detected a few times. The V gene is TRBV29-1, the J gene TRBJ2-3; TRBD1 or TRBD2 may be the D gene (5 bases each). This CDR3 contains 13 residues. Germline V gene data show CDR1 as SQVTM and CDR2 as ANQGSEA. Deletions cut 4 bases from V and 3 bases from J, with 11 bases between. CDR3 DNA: TGCAGCGTTGCAGGGCGGGTAACAGATACGCAGTATTTT. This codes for CSVAGRVTDTQYF.

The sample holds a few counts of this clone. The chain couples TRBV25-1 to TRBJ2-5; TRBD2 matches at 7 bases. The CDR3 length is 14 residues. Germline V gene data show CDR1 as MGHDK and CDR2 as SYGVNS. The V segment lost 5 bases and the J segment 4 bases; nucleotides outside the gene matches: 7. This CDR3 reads CASSPGGGRETQYF. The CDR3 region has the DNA TGTGCCAGCAGTCCTGGGGGAGGGAGAGAGACCCAGTACTTC.

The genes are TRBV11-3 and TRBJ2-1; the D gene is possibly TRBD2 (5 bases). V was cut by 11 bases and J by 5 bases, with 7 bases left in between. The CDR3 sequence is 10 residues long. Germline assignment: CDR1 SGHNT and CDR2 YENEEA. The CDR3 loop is CASGDNEQFF. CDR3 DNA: TGTGCCTCCGGGGACAATGAGCAGTTCTTC.

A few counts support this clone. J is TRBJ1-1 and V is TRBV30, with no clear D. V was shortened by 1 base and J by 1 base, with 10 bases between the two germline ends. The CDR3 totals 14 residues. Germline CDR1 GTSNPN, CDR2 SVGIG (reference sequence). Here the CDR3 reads CAWSGGRTNTEAFF. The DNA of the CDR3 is TGTGCCTGGAGTGGAGGGCGGACGAACACTGAAGCTTTCTTT.

CDR3 bases: TGTGCCAGCAGCTTAGATGTAGGGAACACTGAAGCTTTCTTT. This gives the protein CASSLDVGNTEAFF. The chain carries TRBV7-6 and TRBJ1-1; D uncertain. Germline V lookup: CDR1 SGHVS, CDR2 FNYEAQ. The CDR3 is made up of 14 amino acids. The V end lost 1 base, the J end lost 1 base, and 7 bases lay between the germline ends.

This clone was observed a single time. DNA for the CDR3: TGTGCCAGCAGAGCGACTAGCGGGATTGGGTACGAGCAGTACGTC. Protein sequence: CASRATSGIGYEQYV. The chain joins TRBV5-6 to TRBJ2-7; TRBD2 aligns across 11 bases. Germline V gene data show CDR1 as SGHDT and CDR2 as YYEEEE. This CDR3 has 15 amino acids. Trimming cost V 5 bases and J 4 bases; bases outside gene matches: 8.

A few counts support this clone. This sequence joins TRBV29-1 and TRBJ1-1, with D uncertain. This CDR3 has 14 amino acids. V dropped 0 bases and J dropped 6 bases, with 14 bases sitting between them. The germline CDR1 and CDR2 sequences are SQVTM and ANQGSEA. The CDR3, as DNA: TGCAGCGTTGAAGATCGGGCGCCAATGGCTGAAGCTTTCTTT. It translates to CSVEDRAPMAEAFF.

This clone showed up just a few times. The CDR3 nucleotides read TGTGCCAGCAGCCCTACCCTCGGGGACAGAAACTCGGAGCAGTACTTC. Translated: CASSPTLGDRNSEQYF. V gene TRBV9 combines with J gene TRBJ2-7; 7 positions match TRBD1. Trimming removed 4 bases from V and 7 bases from J; junction bases left unmatched: 17. CDR3 length: 16 amino acids. From germline, CDR1 is SGDLS and CDR2 YYNGEE.

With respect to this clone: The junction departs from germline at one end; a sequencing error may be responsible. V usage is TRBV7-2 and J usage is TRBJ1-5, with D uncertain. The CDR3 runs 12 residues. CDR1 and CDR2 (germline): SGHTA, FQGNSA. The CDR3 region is CASSFLNRPQHF. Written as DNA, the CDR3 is TGTGCCAGCAGCTTCCTTAATCGGCCCCAGCATTTT. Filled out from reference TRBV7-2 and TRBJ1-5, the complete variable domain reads GAGVSQSPSNKVTEKGKDVELRCDPISGHTALYWYRQSLGQGLEFLIYFQGNSAPDKSGLPSDRFSAERTGGSVSTLTIQRTQQEDSAVYLCASSFLNRPQHFGDGTRLSIL.